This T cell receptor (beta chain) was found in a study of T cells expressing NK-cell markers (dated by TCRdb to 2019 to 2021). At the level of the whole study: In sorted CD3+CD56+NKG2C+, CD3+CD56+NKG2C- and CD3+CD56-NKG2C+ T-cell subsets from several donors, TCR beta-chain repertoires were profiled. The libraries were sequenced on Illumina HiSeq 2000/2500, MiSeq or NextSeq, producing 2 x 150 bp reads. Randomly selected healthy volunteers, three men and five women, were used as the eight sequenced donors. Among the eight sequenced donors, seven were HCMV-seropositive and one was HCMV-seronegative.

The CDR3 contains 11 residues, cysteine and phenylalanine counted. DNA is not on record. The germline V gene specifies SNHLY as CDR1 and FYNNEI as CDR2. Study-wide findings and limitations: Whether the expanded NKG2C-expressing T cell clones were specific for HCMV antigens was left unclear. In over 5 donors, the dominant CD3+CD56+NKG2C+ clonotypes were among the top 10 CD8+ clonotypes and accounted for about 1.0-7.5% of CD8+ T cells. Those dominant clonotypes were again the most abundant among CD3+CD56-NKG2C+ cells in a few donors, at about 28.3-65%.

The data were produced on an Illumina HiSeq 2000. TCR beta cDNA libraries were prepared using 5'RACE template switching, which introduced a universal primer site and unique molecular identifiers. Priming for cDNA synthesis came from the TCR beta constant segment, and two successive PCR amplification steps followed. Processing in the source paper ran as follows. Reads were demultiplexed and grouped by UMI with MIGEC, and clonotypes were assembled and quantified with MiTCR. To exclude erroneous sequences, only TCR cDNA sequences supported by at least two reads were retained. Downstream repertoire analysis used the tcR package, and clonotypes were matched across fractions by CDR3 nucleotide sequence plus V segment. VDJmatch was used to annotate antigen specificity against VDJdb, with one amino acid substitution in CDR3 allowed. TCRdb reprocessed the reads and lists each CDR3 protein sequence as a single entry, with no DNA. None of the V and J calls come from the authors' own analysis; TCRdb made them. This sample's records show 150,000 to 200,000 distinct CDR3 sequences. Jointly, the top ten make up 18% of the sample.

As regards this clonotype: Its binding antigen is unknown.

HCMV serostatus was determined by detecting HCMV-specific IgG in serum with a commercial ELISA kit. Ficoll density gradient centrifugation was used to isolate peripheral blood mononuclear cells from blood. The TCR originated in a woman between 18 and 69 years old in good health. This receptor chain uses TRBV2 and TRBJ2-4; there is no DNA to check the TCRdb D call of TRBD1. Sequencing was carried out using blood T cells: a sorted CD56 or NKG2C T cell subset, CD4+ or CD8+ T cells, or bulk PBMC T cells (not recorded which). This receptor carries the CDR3 CASKGENIQYF.